A single sample is the source of the 21 T cell receptor beta chains below, sequenced in a study of cytomegalovirus exposure and HLA in healthy donors. PCR involved 60 Vbeta and 13 Jbeta primers. Clones were read by immunoSEQ multiplex PCR, and TCRdb kept only the in-frame ones, dropping some. Of some 130,000 clones in the sample, 80% were seen once. Input material: PBMCs. The receptors derive from a human donor in good health.

The V call is TRBV5-6, the J call TRBJ2-5, with 7 bases aligning to TRBD1. The CDR3 has 14 amino acids. The trim removed 4 bases at V and 3 bases at J, leaving 6 bases unmatched. The V gene's germline CDR1 is SGHDT and CDR2 YYEEEE. CDR3 sequence (DNA): TGTGCCAGCAGCGAGGGGACAGCTGAAGAGACCCAGTACTTC. Its protein is CASSEGTAEETQYF.

This clone was observed once. The chain carries TRBV27 and TRBJ2-2; TRBD2 matches 7 bases. CDR3 length: 16 amino acids. With 4 bases clipped from V and 2 bases from J, the junction kept 7 bases outside the gene matches. CDR1 and CDR2 from the germline V gene are MNHEY and SMNVEV (reference sequence). CDR3 in amino acids: CASSWVSGANTGELFF. The CDR3 region has the DNA TGTGCCAGCAGTTGGGTCAGCGGGGCCAACACCGGGGAGCTGTTTTTT.

The V gene is TRBV15, the J gene TRBJ2-3; TRBD2 is a possible D gene (6 bases). Trimming removed 8 bases from V and 8 bases from J, with 17 bases in between. The CDR3 loop spans 13 amino acids. CDR1 LNHNV and CDR2 YYDKDF come from the germline V gene (reference sequence). The chain's CDR3 is CATGGRFFGTQYF. DNA of the CDR3: TGTGCCACCGGAGGGCGATTCTTTGGTACGCAGTATTTT.

This sequence joins TRBV2 and TRBJ2-7; a possible D gene is TRBD1 (5 bases). This CDR3 spans 14 amino acids. V shed 4 bases and J shed 0 bases, with 10 bases lying between them. Germline loops: CDR1 SNHLY, CDR2 FYNNEI. DNA of the CDR3: TGTGCCAGCAGTGGACAGCTAAGCTCCTACGAGCAGTACTTC. Protein product: CASSGQLSSYEQYF. The full variable domain, in which reference TRBV2 and TRBJ2-7 provide the parts outside the CDR3, is EPEVTQTPSHQVTQMGQEVILRCVPISNHLYFYWYRQILGQKVEFLVSFYNNEISEKSEIFDDQFSVERPDGSNFTLKIRSTKLEDSAMYFCASSGQLSSYEQYFGPGTRLTVT.

Here the CDR3 DNA reads TGTGCCAGCAGCTTTTACGAGCAGTACTTC. Amino acid sequence: CASSFYEQYF. The rearrangement links TRBV6-6 to TRBJ2-7; no clear D. The CDR3 consists of 10 residues. Germline CDR1 MNHNY, CDR2 SVGAGI (reference sequence). V lost 6 bases, J lost 4 bases, and 4 bases lay in between.

This chain connects TRBV5-1 to TRBJ1-2; D is possibly TRBD1 (5 bases). Germline-derived CDR1 and CDR2 are SGHRS and YFSETQ. This CDR3 comprises 14 residues. The V end lost 1 base, the J end lost 3 bases, and 10 bases lay between the germline ends. DNA of the CDR3: TGCGCCAGCAGCTTGAATCTACAGGACTATGGCTACACCTTC. Translated: CASSLNLQDYGYTF.

V is TRBV28 and J is TRBJ2-7; unclear D gene. Germline lookup yields CDR1 MDHEN and CDR2 SYDVKM. Trimming shortened V by 10 bases and J by 1 base, and 14 bases separated the two germline ends. This CDR3 spans 13 amino acids. The DNA for the CDR3 is TGTGCCACCCAAGATCCGGTTTCCTACGAGCAGTACTTC. Translating gives CATQDPVSYEQYF.

This clone has a handful of counts. Other DNA sequences in this sample translate to the same CDR3. V is TRBV5-1 and J is TRBJ1-1; perhaps TRBD1 as D (5 bases). In germline, CDR1 is SGHRS, CDR2 YFSETQ. The CDR3 extends over 12 amino acids. With 2 bases removed from V and 5 bases from J, the gap between germline ends came to 7 bases. CDR3 region: CASSFRGTEAFF. For the CDR3, the DNA is TGCGCCAGCAGCTTTAGGGGAACTGAAGCTTTCTTT.

This clone was counted a single time. V and J are TRBV4-1 and TRBJ2-7; 8 bases map to TRBD1. The junction had 12 bases not matched to a gene; V was cut back by 3 bases and J by 5 bases. Germline V gene data show CDR1 as MGHRA and CDR2 as YSYEKL. The CDR3 covers 16 residues. The CDR3 region has the DNA TGCGCCAGCAGCCACGGGGGACAGGAGCACCTGAACGAGCAGTACTTC. Amino acids: CASSHGGQEHLNEQYF.

This clone was counted a single time. The chain combines TRBV5-1 with TRBJ1-3; D not resolved. Trimming removed 1 base from V and 0 bases from J, with 11 bases in between. This CDR3 is 16 amino acids long. Per the germline V gene, CDR1 is SGHRS and CDR2 is YFSETQ. CDR3 protein: CASSLFSEGSGNTIYF. CDR3 nucleotides: TGCGCCAGCAGCTTGTTTTCGGAGGGCTCTGGAAACACCATATATTTT.

The chain uses TRBV9 and TRBJ2-7; D not certain. The length of the CDR3 is 14 residues. Per the germline V gene, CDR1 is SGDLS and CDR2 is YYNGEE. Trimming took off 4 bases at V and 2 bases at J, with 13 bases between the two ends. DNA of the CDR3: TGTGCCAGCAGCACAGAAGGCTACACCTACGAGCAGTACTTC. It translates to CASSTEGYTYEQYF.

V is TRBV6-1 and J is TRBJ1-4; 7 bases line up with TRBD1. The CDR3 contains 15 residues. Germline CDR1 MNHNS, CDR2 SASEGT. The V segment lost 2 bases and the J segment 7 bases; nucleotides outside the gene matches: 7. In DNA, the CDR3 is TGTGCCAGCAGTGAATCCGGGACAGAGGGTGAAAAACTGTTTTTT. This encodes CASSESGTEGEKLFF.

A single count supports this clone. The rearrangement links TRBV5-6 to TRBJ2-4; D gene uncertain. V was trimmed by 2 bases and J by 0 bases, leaving 12 bases between them. This CDR3 contains 16 residues. CDR1 is SGHDT, CDR2 YYEEEE, per germline. The CDR3 here is CASSLSGELAKNIQYF. CDR3 bases: TGTGCCAGCAGCTTAAGTGGTGAACTAGCCAAAAACATTCAGTACTTC.

V usage is TRBV7-3 and J usage is TRBJ2-6; D gene ambiguous. V was clipped by 3 bases and J by 2 bases, with 8 bases between them. Germline assignment: CDR1 SGHTA and CDR2 FQGTGA. There are 15 residues in the CDR3. The CDR3 region is CASSFGWAGANVLTF. As DNA, the CDR3 is TGTGCCAGCAGCTTCGGGTGGGCTGGGGCCAACGTCCTGACTTTC. Full variable domain (rest looked up from reference TRBV7-3 and TRBJ2-6): GAGVSQTPSNKVTEKGKYVELRCDPISGHTALYWYRQSLGQGPEFLIYFQGTGAADDSGLPNDRFFAVRPEGSVSTLKIQRTERGDSAVYLCASSFGWAGANVLTFGAGSRLTVL.

In DNA form, the CDR3 reads TGTGCCAGCATCAATCCGGGACAGGGGAACAATGAGCAGTTCTTC. It encodes CASINPGQGNNEQFF. The V and J genes are TRBV5-4 and TRBJ2-1, with 10 bases fitting TRBD1. Germline V gene data show CDR1 as SGHNT and CDR2 as YYREEE (reference sequence). Unmatched junction bases numbered 8, after V lost 6 bases and J lost 5 bases. The CDR3 covers 15 residues.

This clone was detected only a few times. The rearrangement joins TRBV21-1 to TRBJ2-1; no check of the table's D call, TRBD1, against the DNA was made. TRBV21-1 is described as a pseudogene. The CDR3 is made up of 15 amino acids. CDR3 region: CASSYQGASYNEQFF. The CDR3 coding sequence is TGTGCCAGCAGCTACCAGGGTGCTTCCTACAATGAGCAGTTCTTC.

This clone was counted only a few times. This sequence joins TRBV2 and TRBJ2-1, with a tentative D call TRBD2 (6 bases). The V end was cut by 1 base, the J end by 7 bases, with 17 bases between. This CDR3 is 16 amino acids long. Looked up from germline, CDR1 is SNHLY and CDR2 is FYNNEI. CDR3 DNA sequence: TGTGCCAGCAGTGAAGAGGGCGGGGTCCTAAGAAATGAGCAGTTCTTC. It specifies CASSEEGGVLRNEQFF. The entire variable domain, with the rest obtained from reference TRBV2 and TRBJ2-1, is as follows: EPEVTQTPSHQVTQMGQEVILRCVPISNHLYFYWYRQILGQKVEFLVSFYNNEISEKSEIFDDQFSVERPDGSNFTLKIRSTKLEDSAMYFCASSEEGGVLRNEQFFGPGTRLTVL.

This chain uses TRBV5-5 with TRBJ1-1; possibly TRBD1 for D (6 bases). CDR3 length: 16 residues. The V end was cut by 4 bases, the J end by 1 base, with 17 bases between. The germline gives CDR1 SGHKS, CDR2 YYEKEE (reference sequence). CDR3 sequence: CASSPLGTGTNTEAFF. The CDR3, as DNA: TGTGCCAGCAGCCCGTTGGGAACAGGGACGAACACTGAAGCTTTCTTT.

The rearrangement joins TRBV4-1 to TRBJ1-6, with a tentative D call TRBD1 (6 bases). This CDR3 has 17 residues. V was trimmed by 1 base and J by 9 bases, leaving 19 bases between them. Germline V gives CDR1 MGHRA, CDR2 YSYEKL. The CDR3 DNA reads as TGCGCCAGCAGCCAAGTCCCAACGGGGGGGGCAGGTTCACCCCTCCACTTT. Protein product: CASSQVPTGGAGSPLHF.

This chain uses TRBV4-2 with TRBJ2-1; D possibly corresponds to TRBD2 (6 bases). Per the germline V gene, CDR1 is LGHNA and CDR2 is YNFKEQ. The CDR3 runs 19 residues. V lost 4 bases, J lost 7 bases, and 29 bases lay in between. The CDR3 loop reads CASSLGLAAVGPDKNEQFF. The CDR3 DNA sequence: TGTGCCAGCAGCCTGGGACTTGCGGCCGTCGGGCCCGACAAAAATGAGCAGTTCTTC.

The rearrangement joins TRBV4-1 to TRBJ2-1; TRBD2 matches 13 bases. Germline CDR1 reads MGHRA; CDR2 reads YSYEKL. The CDR3 covers 19 residues. Trimming at V came to 2 bases and at J to 5 bases, leaving 12 bases not matched to a gene. As DNA, the CDR3 is TGCGCCAGCAGCCAACAAAGGACTAGCGGGAGTAAAAGTAACAATGAGCAGTTCTTC. Encoded protein: CASSQQRTSGSKSNNEQFF.